The 13 T cell receptor beta chains reported below all come from one sample, sequenced in a study of blood T cell repertoires in COVID-19. The protocol was immunoSEQ multiplex PCR, while the TCRdb copy is restricted to in-frame clones and leaves out a portion. The sample records around 50,000 clones, around 86% being singletons. Material for sequencing was peripheral blood. The source of these receptors is a woman in her fifties or sixties with acute or convalescent COVID-19.

The rearrangement links TRBV11-2 to TRBJ2-7, with a possible D match to TRBD1 (6 bases). Germline V CDR1 and CDR2: SGHAT, FQNNGV. V was trimmed by 5 bases and J by 2 bases, leaving 10 bases between them. This CDR3 has 13 residues. CDR3 sequence (DNA): TGTGCCAGCAGCCAAGGGGGACCCTACGAGCAGTACTTC. Its translation is CASSQGGPYEQYF.

The chain combines TRBV18 with TRBJ1-2; the D is unclear. This CDR3 spans 15 amino acids. Trimming removed 8 bases at V and 7 bases at J, with 23 bases between. The germline gives CDR1 KGHSH, CDR2 LQKENI. The CDR3 DNA sequence: TGTGCCAGCCTCCGGGGTCAGGAATGGGGAAGTGGCTACACCTTC. This gives the protein CASLRGQEWGSGYTF. The variable domain in full, with the rest retrieved from reference TRBV18 and TRBJ1-2, is NAGVMQNPRHLVRRRGQEARLRCSPMKGHSHVYWYRQLPEEGLKFMVYLQKENIIDESGMPKERFSAEFPKEGPSILRIQQVVRGDSAAYFCASLRGQEWGSGYTFGSGTRLTVV.

The chain has TRBV27 and TRBJ1-2, with 9 bases aligning to TRBD1. The CDR3 sequence is 18 residues long. J lost 4 bases, V lost 1 base, and 13 bases had no gene match. Germline V gives CDR1 MNHEY, CDR2 SMNVEV (reference sequence). This chain's CDR3 is CASSLFGTGNYISYGYTF. DNA of the CDR3: TGTGCCAGCAGTTTATTCGGGACAGGGAATTATATCAGCTATGGCTACACCTTC.

This clone was observed a single time. The identical CDR3 is also encoded by other nucleotide sequences in the sample. Written as DNA, the CDR3 is TGTGCCAGCAGCTTGAACAGGGCCTTTCGCTCCTACGAGCAGTACTTC. The encoded protein is CASSLNRAFRSYEQYF. V and J are TRBV7-2 and TRBJ2-7, with TRBD1 as a possible D gene (6 bases). The germline V and J ends were trimmed by 3 bases and 0 bases, with 15 bases remaining between them. The CDR3 consists of 16 residues. CDR1 and CDR2 from the germline V gene are SGHTA and FQGNSA.

This chain joins TRBV15 and TRBJ2-7, with 7 nucleotides matching TRBD1. Looked up from germline, CDR1 is LNHNV and CDR2 is YYDKDF (reference sequence). The trim removed 1 base at V and 5 bases at J, leaving 14 bases unmatched. This CDR3 is built from 17 residues. CDR3 residues: CATSRGKGGRGTHEQYF. The CDR3 DNA follows: TGTGCCACCAGCAGAGGAAAAGGTGGCAGGGGGACCCACGAGCAGTACTTC.

The rearrangement uses TRBV2 and TRBJ1-1; weak D call: TRBD1 (6 bases). Trimming left V 6 bases short and J 1 base short, with 9 bases between. The CDR3 has 13 amino acids. Germline V lookup: CDR1 SNHLY, CDR2 FYNNEI. Here the CDR3 DNA reads TGTGCCAGCAGACTGACAGGGAACACTGAAGCTTTCTTT. Protein product: CASRLTGNTEAFF.

The V gene is TRBV6-6, the J gene TRBJ1-2; the D gene is possibly TRBD1 (5 bases). CDR3 length: 13 amino acids. Germline V gives CDR1 MNHNY, CDR2 SVGAGI (reference sequence). The ends were cut back, 7 bases at V and 0 bases at J, with 9 bases in the middle. The CDR3 nucleotides are TGTGCCAGCACCATACAGGCTAACTATGGCTACACCTTC. Residues: CASTIQANYGYTF.

This chain links TRBV5-1 with TRBJ2-3; weak D call: TRBD2 (5 bases). Germline CDR1 reads SGHRS; CDR2 reads YFSETQ. The germline V and J ends were trimmed by 0 bases and 3 bases, with 11 bases remaining between them. The CDR3 is 15 amino acids. The CDR3: CASSLALSETDTQYF. CDR3 bases: TGCGCCAGCAGCTTGGCCCTTAGCGAGACAGATACGCAGTATTTT. Looking up the rest from reference TRBV5-1 and TRBJ2-3 gives the full variable domain: KAGVTQTPRYLIKTRGQQVTLSCSPISGHRSVSWYQQTPGQGLQFLFEYFSETQRNKGNFPGRFSGRQFSNSRSEMNVSTLELGDSALYLCASSLALSETDTQYFGPGTRLTVL.

This sequence joins TRBV25-1 and TRBJ2-3, with 15 positions matching TRBD2. The CDR3 is 17 amino acids. CDR1 is MGHDK and CDR2 is SYGVNS in the germline V gene. Trimming at V came to 5 bases and at J to 8 bases, leaving 11 bases not matched to a gene. CDR3 sequence: CASSPYGLAGGGGTQYF. In DNA form, the CDR3 reads TGTGCCAGCAGTCCCTACGGACTAGCGGGGGGGGGTGGTACGCAGTATTTT. The entire variable domain, with the rest obtained from reference TRBV25-1 and TRBJ2-3, is as follows: EADIYQTPRYLVIGTGKKITLECSQTMGHDKMYWYQQDPGMELHLIHYSYGVNSTEKGDLSSESTVSRIRTEHFPLTLESARPSHTSQYLCASSPYGLAGGGGTQYFGPGTRLTVL.

The rearrangement uses TRBV6-5 and TRBJ1-2; 7 positions match TRBD1. Germline V lookup: CDR1 MNHEY, CDR2 SVGAGI. J was trimmed by 0 bases and V by 4 bases; bases with no gene match: 8. This CDR3 has 16 residues. CDR3 protein: CASSSSGTVPNYGYTF. Written as DNA, the CDR3 is TGTGCCAGCAGTTCGTCGGGGACAGTACCTAACTATGGCTACACCTTC.

The chain carries TRBV18 and TRBJ1-4, with 7 bases that match TRBD1. Looked up from germline, CDR1 is KGHSH and CDR2 is LQKENI. This CDR3 contains 15 residues. The J segment lost 8 bases and the V segment lost 3 bases, leaving 9 bases of the junction unmatched. CDR3 sequence reads: CASSPTDRAGEKLFF. Written as DNA, the CDR3 is TGTGCCAGCTCACCGACCGACAGGGCAGGGGAAAAACTGTTTTTT.

V usage is TRBV3-1 (or the pseudogene TRBV3-2) and J usage is TRBJ1-1, with D possibly being TRBD1 (6 bases). CDR3 size: 15 residues. Trimming left V 4 bases short and J 4 bases short, with 16 bases between. Germline CDR1 is LGHDT and CDR2 is YNNKEL (reference sequence). CDR3 DNA sequence: TGTGCCAGCAGCCGTGTGGGGGGGCAGAGCACTGAAGCTTTCTTT. It translates to CASSRVGGQSTEAFF.

The rearrangement joins TRBV5-1 to TRBJ2-2; D ambiguous. Trimming removed 1 base at V and 5 bases at J, with 9 bases between. CDR3 length: 14 residues. Germline V gene data show CDR1 as SGHRS and CDR2 as YFSETQ. CDR3 bases: TGCGCCAGCAGCTTGCCGACTGGGACCGGGGAGCTGTTTTTT. This gives the protein CASSLPTGTGELFF. The whole variable domain, filled in from reference TRBV5-1 and TRBJ2-2, reads KAGVTQTPRYLIKTRGQQVTLSCSPISGHRSVSWYQQTPGQGLQFLFEYFSETQRNKGNFPGRFSGRQFSNSRSEMNVSTLELGDSALYLCASSLPTGTGELFFGEGSRLTVL.